A selection of T cell receptor beta chains follows, all from one sample in a study of monozygotic twins with cystic fibrosis. Generated by immunoSEQ multiplex PCR, the TCRdb table keeps only in-frame clones and is missing some. The sample contains over 9,500 clones, about 82% of which appear only once. The sequencing sample was made of blood. These receptor sequences come from a man aged 18 to 30 with cystic fibrosis. CDR3s include the opening cysteine and the closing phenylalanine or tryptophan. The D gene is left open where the match is weak. Size values are once, few and many counts, or a class for expanded clones, and some rows have none.

clone size	V gene	D gene	J gene	CDR3 length	CDR3 protein	CDR3 DNA
NA	TRBV6-5	NA	TRBJ1-6	16	CASSYSSGVGNSPLHF	TGTGCCAGCAGTTACTCGTCCGGGGTCGGGAATTCACCCCTCCACTTT
NA	TRBV2	NA	TRBJ2-2	17	CASKTGDPPRNTGELFF	TGTGCCAGCAAAACGGGAGATCCACCCCGGAACACCGGGGAGCTGTTTTTT
NA	TRBV10-1	NA	TRBJ2-5	13	CASSRVSAETQYF	TGCGCCAGCAGTAGGGTCAGCGCGGAGACCCAGTACTTC
once	TRBV5-6	TRBD1	TRBJ1-2	15	CASSRWGQGAPGYTF	TGTGCCAGCAGCCGGTGGGGACAGGGGGCGCCTGGCTACACCTTC
NA	TRBV6-5	TRBD2	TRBJ2-2	14	CASSRGGEAGELFF	TGTGCCAGCAGTCGCGGGGGGGAGGCCGGGGAGCTGTTTTTT
NA	TRBV7-9	TRBD2	TRBJ2-5	16	CASSSSTSGGKETQYF	TGTGCCAGCAGCTCATCGACTAGCGGGGGGAAAGAGACCCAGTACTTC
NA	TRBV9	TRBD2	TRBJ2-5	15	CASSVDSGGAETQYF	TGTGCCAGCAGCGTAGATAGCGGGGGGGCGGAGACCCAGTACTTC
NA	TRBV29-1	NA	TRBJ2-1	12	CSVGVSYNEQFF	TGCAGCGTGGGGGTGTCCTACAATGAGCAGTTCTTC
few	TRBV27	NA	TRBJ1-3	14	CASSPRQIGNTIYF	TGTGCCAGCAGCCCTCGACAGATTGGAAACACCATATATTTT
NA	TRBV29-1	TRBD1	TRBJ2-5	13	CSAQTGGVETQYF	TGCAGCGCCCAGACAGGGGGCGTAGAGACCCAGTACTTC
NA	TRBV9	NA	TRBJ1-5	16	CASSVGGEYSNQPQHF	TGTGCCAGCAGCGTAGGGGGGGAATATAGCAATCAGCCCCAGCATTTT
once	TRBV20-1	NA	TRBJ2-1	11	CSARAALEQFF	TGCAGTGCTAGAGCGGCGCTTGAGCAGTTCTTC
few	TRBV12-5	NA	TRBJ1-5	13	CASAPDSNQPQHF	TGTGCTAGTGCCCCTGACAGTAATCAGCCCCAGCATTTT
NA	TRBV19	NA	TRBJ2-1	13	CASSMGQGYEQFF	TGTGCCAGTAGTATGGGACAAGGGTATGAGCAGTTCTTC
few	TRBV7-5	NA	TRBJ1-1	16	CARSFRMGDQGTEAFF	TGTGCCAGAAGCTTCCGCATGGGCGACCAGGGCACTGAAGCTTTCTTT
NA	TRBV6-5	NA	TRBJ2-6	15	CASSRYGSGANVLTF	TGTGCCAGCAGCCGTTATGGCTCTGGGGCCAACGTCCTGACTTTC
NA	TRBV27	NA	TRBJ1-1	10	CARPNTEAFF	TGTGCCAGGCCGAACACTGAAGCTTTCTTT
NA	TRBV10-1	TRBD2	TRBJ2-7	15	CASSGRLAEIYEQYF	TGCGCCAGCAGTGGGCGGCTAGCGGAAATATACGAGCAGTACTTC
NA	TRBV6-1	TRBD1	TRBJ2-5	14	CASNLDRVIETQYF	TGTGCCAGCAACCTAGACAGGGTAATAGAGACCCAGTACTTC
NA	TRBV6-5	NA	TRBJ1-1	13	CASSLGKSTEAFF	TGTGCCAGCAGCCTCGGGAAGAGCACTGAAGCTTTCTTT
NA	TRBV11-2	TRBD1	TRBJ1-6	14	CASSVGQGKSPLHF	TGTGCCAGCAGCGTCGGACAGGGAAAGTCACCCCTCCACTTT
NA	TRBV6-6	NA	TRBJ2-3	16	CASSPTGTRGTDTQYF	TGTGCCAGCAGCCCCACCGGGACGAGGGGTACAGATACGCAGTATTTT
NA	TRBV4-1	NA	TRBJ2-7	12	CASRGGGGEQYF	TGCGCCAGCAGGGGGGGAGGGGGCGAGCAGTACTTC
NA	TRBV2	NA	TRBJ1-4	14	CASITEYPSEKLFF	TGTGCCAGCATTACAGAGTATCCCTCCGAAAAACTGTTTTTT
NA	TRBV19	NA	TRBJ2-7	14	CASRTAGTHYEQYF	TGTGCCAGTAGAACCGCCGGGACGCACTACGAGCAGTACTTC
NA	TRBV4-2	TRBD2	TRBJ2-1	17	CASSQETAGGLYNEQFF	TGTGCCAGCAGCCAAGAAACGGCGGGGGGGTTATACAATGAGCAGTTCTTC
NA	TRBV9	NA	TRBJ2-3	15	CASSVGPAYTDTQYF	TGTGCCAGCAGCGTAGGTCCTGCCTACACAGATACGCAGTATTTT
NA	TRBV7-9	TRBD1	TRBJ1-2	15	CASSSIDRGPSGYTF	TGTGCCAGCAGCTCCATAGACAGGGGGCCTTCTGGCTACACCTTC
NA	TRBV6-5	NA	TRBJ1-3	11	CASLVGNTIYF	TGTGCCAGCTTGGTGGGAAACACCATATATTTT
NA	TRBV2	NA	TRBJ2-2	15	CASSEMRSNTGELFF	TGTGCCAGCAGTGAAATGAGATCGAACACCGGGGAGCTGTTTTTT
NA	TRBV5-1	TRBD2	TRBJ2-1	17	CASSLPLTSGIGNEQFF	TGCGCCAGCAGCCTCCCGCTTACTAGCGGGATCGGCAATGAGCAGTTCTTC
NA	TRBV5-1	TRBD1	TRBJ2-1	14	CASSPLRQGHEQFF	TGCGCCAGCAGCCCCTTACGACAGGGACATGAGCAGTTCTTC
NA	TRBV10-2	TRBD2	TRBJ2-1	16	CASRPAEREPYNEQFF	TGCGCCAGCAGGCCCGCGGAGCGGGAGCCCTACAATGAGCAGTTCTTC
once	TRBV10-3	NA	TRBJ2-6	15	CAISEPPEGVPVLTF	TGTGCCATCAGTGAGCCCCCCGAGGGGGTCCCCGTCCTGACTTTC
NA	TRBV7-8	TRBD1	TRBJ2-2	18	CASSGRTDRGKNTGELFF	TGTGCCAGCAGCGGACGCACGGACAGGGGGAAGAACACCGGGGAGCTGTTTTTT
NA	TRBV9	NA	TRBJ1-1	18	CASSGSPVPPDRSTEAFF	TGTGCCAGCAGCGGGTCACCCGTGCCCCCAGACAGGAGCACTGAAGCTTTCTTT
NA	TRBV7-9	NA	TRBJ2-1	14	CASSVPGVRNEQFF	TGTGCCAGCAGCGTTCCGGGAGTACGCAATGAGCAGTTCTTC